The present T cell receptor (beta chain) was sequenced within a study of T cell changes during pregnancy in multiple sclerosis. Relative to its sample, this clone is medium-sized (0.01 to 0.1%). In germline, CDR1 is SGDLS, CDR2 YYNGEE. After removal of 1 base from V and 9 bases from J, the junction contained 5 bases not matched to a gene. The CDR3 runs to 14 residues. Sequencing was performed with immunoSEQ multiplex PCR; in TCRdb, only in-frame clones are kept and a portion is missing. The data hold under 25,000 clones, with 85% observed a single time. The chain combines TRBV9 with TRBJ2-1; TRBD2 matches at 9 bases. This TCR derives from a female donor in good health, enrolled as a control in a pregnancy study. The sample was CD8+ T cells from peripheral blood mononuclear cells, taken in the first trimester of pregnancy. This chain's CDR3 is CASSVNSAGGEQFF. The CDR3 nucleotides are TGTGCCAGCAGCGTAAATTCAGCGGGAGGTGAGCAGTTCTTC. The entire variable domain, with the rest obtained from reference TRBV9 and TRBJ2-1, is as follows: DSGVTQTPKHLITATGQRVTLRCSPRSGDLSVYWYQQSLDQGLQFLIQYYNGEERAKGNILERFSAQQFPDLHSELNLSSLELGDSALYFCASSVNSAGGEQFFGPGTRLTVL.